This section outlines one T cell receptor beta chain sequence together with its context. Original data processing: For nucleated cells, counts were estimated from reference gene primer amplification. Produced via immunoSEQ multiplex PCR; TCRdb's table is partial and in-frame only. The DNA gave D and trimming, while V, J and clone size come from that table. Among 300,000 to 350,000 clones, 87% were seen once, and the ten largest hold roughly 0.94%. These data originate in a study of blood T cell repertoires in COVID-19. Study context: Material from acute and convalescent COVID-19 was sourced from the United States, Italy and Spain. PBMCs, B-cell-depleted T cells, or T cells provided the cDNA or gDNA that made up the material.

The CDR3 runs 14 residues. In germline, CDR1 is LNHDA, CDR2 SQIVND (reference sequence). Germline trimming cut 6 bases from V and 3 bases from J; bases unmatched to any gene: 5. The rearrangement uses TRBV19 and TRBJ2-3, with 8 bases that match TRBD1. The sequence was collected from a woman in her twenties or thirties who had recovered from COVID-19. The sequencing sample was made of PBMCs or T cells enriched from blood (not recorded which). The CDR3 loop is CASSDRGGTDTQYF. In DNA, the CDR3 is TGTGCCAGTAGCGACAGGGGCGGGACAGATACGCAGTATTTT.